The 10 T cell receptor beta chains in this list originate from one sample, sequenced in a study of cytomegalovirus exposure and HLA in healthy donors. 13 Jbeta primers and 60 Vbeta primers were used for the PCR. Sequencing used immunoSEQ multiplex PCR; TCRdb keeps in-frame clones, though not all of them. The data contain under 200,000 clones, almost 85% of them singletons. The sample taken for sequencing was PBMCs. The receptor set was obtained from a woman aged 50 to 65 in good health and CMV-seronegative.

Written as DNA, the CDR3 is TGTGCCAGCAGTACTCAGGATGCCCGAGCCGCCTACGAGCAGTACTTC. Translation gives CASSTQDARAAYEQYF. V is TRBV27 and J is TRBJ2-7, with D hard to call. The CDR3 extends over 16 amino acids. Trimming pared 5 bases from V and 2 bases from J, leaving 19 bases between. Germline-derived CDR1 and CDR2 are MNHEY and SMNVEV (reference sequence).

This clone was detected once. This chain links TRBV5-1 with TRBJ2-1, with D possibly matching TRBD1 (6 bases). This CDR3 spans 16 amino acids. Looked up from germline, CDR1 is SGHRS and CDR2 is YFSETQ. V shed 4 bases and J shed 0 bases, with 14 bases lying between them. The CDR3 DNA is TGCGCCAGCAGCACGGCGCTAGGGGGCTCCTACAATGAGCAGTTCTTC. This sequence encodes CASSTALGGSYNEQFF. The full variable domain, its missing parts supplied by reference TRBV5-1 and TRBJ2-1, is KAGVTQTPRYLIKTRGQQVTLSCSPISGHRSVSWYQQTPGQGLQFLFEYFSETQRNKGNFPGRFSGRQFSNSRSEMNVSTLELGDSALYLCASSTALGGSYNEQFFGPGTRLTVL.

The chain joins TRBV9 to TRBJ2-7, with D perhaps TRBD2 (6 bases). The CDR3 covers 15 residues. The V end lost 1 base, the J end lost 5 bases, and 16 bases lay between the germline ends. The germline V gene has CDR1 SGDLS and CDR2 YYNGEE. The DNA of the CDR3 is TGTGCCAGCAGCGTAACCTGGAGGAGGGGAAACGAGCAGTACTTC. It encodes CASSVTWRRGNEQYF.

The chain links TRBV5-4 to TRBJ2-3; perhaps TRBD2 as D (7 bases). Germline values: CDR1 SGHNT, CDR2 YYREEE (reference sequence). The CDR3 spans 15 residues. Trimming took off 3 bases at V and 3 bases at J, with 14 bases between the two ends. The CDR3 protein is CASSYPRGATDTQYF. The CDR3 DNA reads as TGTGCCAGCAGCTACCCTCGGGGGGCTACAGATACGCAGTATTTT.

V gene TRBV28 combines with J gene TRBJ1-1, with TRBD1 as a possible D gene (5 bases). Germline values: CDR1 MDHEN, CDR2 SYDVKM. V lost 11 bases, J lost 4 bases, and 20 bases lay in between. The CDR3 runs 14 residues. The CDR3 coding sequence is TGTGCCGGGGGGGGGAGAGGGGTGGTCACTGAAGCTTTCTTT. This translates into CAGGGRGVVTEAFF.

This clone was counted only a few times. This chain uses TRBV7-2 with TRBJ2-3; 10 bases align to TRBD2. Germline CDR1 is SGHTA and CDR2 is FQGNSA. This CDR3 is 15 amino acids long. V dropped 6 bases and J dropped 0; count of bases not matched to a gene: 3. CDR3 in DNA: TGTGCCAGCAGATATAGCGGGGGGAGCACAGATACGCAGTATTTT. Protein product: CASRYSGGSTDTQYF.

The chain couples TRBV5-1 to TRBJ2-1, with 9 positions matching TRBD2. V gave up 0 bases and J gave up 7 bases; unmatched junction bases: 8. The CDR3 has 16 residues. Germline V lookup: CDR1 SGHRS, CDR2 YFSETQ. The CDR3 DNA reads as TGCGCCAGCAGCTTGGGGACCCTGACTAGCGGAAATGAGCAGTTCTTC. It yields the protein CASSLGTLTSGNEQFF.

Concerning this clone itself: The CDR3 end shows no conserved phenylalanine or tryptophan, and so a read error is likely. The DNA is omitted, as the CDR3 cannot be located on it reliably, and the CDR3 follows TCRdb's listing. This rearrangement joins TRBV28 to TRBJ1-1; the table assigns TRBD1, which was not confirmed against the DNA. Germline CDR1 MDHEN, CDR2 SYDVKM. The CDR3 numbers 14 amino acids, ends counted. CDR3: CASSPHDRVVGISD.

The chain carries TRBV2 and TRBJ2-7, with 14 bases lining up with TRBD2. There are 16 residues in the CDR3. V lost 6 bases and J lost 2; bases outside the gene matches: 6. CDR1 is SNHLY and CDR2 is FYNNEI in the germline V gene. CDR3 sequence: CASSPGTSGGPYEQYF. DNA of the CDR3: TGTGCCAGCAGCCCCGGGACTAGCGGGGGCCCCTACGAGCAGTACTTC. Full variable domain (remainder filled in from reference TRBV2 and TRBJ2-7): EPEVTQTPSHQVTQMGQEVILRCVPISNHLYFYWYRQILGQKVEFLVSFYNNEISEKSEIFDDQFSVERPDGSNFTLKIRSTKLEDSAMYFCASSPGTSGGPYEQYFGPGTRLTVT.

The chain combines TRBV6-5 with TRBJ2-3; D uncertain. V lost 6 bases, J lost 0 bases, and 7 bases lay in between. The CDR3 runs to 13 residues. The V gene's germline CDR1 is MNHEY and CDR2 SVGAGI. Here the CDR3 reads CASRRTSTDTQYF. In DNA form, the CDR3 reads TGTGCCAGCAGACGCACTAGCACAGATACGCAGTATTTT.